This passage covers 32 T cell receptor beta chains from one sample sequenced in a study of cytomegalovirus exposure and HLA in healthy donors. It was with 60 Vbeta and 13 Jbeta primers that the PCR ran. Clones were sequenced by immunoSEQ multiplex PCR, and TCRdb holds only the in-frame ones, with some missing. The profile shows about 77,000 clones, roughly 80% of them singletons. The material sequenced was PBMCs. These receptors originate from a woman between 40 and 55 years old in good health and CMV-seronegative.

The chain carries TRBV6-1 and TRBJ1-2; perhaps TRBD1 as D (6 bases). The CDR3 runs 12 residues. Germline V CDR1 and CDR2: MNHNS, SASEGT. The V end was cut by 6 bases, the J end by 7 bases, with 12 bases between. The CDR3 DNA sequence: TGTGCCAGCAGGGGCGCAGGGGTTGGCTACACCTTC. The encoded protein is CASRGAGVGYTF.

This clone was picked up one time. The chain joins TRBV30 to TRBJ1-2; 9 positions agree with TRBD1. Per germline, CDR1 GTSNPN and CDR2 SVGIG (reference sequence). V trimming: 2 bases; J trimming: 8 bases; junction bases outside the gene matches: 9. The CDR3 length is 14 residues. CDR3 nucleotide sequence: TGTGCCTGGAGTCGGACAGGGGTGGTTCAGGGCTACACCTTC. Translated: CAWSRTGVVQGYTF.

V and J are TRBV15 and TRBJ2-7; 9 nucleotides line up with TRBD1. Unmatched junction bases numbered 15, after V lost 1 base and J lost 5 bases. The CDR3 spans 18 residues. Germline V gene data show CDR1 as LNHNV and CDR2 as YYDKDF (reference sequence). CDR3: CATSRGQGVRTGVHEQYF. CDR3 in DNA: TGTGCCACCAGCAGAGGTCAGGGGGTAAGGACAGGGGTCCACGAGCAGTACTTC.

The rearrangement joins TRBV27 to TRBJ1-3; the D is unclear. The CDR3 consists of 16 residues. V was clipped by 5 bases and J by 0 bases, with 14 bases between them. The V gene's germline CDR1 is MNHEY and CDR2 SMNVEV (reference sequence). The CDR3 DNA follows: TGTGCCAGCAGTCCCAGGACTCCGGCCTCTGGAAACACCATATATTTT. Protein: CASSPRTPASGNTIYF.

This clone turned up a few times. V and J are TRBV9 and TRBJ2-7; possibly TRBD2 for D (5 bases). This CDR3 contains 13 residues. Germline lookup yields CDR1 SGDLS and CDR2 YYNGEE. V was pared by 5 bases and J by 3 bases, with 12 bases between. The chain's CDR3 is CASSYRGNYEQYF. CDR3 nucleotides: TGTGCCAGCAGTTACAGAGGGAACTACGAGCAGTACTTC.

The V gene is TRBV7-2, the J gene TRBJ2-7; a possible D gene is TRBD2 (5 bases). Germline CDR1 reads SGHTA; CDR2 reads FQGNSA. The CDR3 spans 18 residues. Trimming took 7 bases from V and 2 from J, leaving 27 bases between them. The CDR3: CASTIIPPPGYSAYEQYF. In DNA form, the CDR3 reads TGTGCCAGCACCATTATACCCCCCCCGGGGTATTCCGCCTACGAGCAGTACTTC.

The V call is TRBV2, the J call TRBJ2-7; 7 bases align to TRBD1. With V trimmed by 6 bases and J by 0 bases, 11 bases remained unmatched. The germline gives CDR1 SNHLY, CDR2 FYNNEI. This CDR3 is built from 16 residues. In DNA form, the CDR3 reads TGTGCCAGCAGCGCCTTCGGGACAGTAAGCTCCTACGAGCAGTACTTC. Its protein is CASSAFGTVSSYEQYF.

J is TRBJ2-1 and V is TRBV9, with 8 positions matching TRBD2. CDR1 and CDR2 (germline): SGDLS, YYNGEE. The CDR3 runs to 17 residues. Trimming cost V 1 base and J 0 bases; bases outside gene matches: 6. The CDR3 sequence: CASSVNSGASSYNEQFF. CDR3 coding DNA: TGTGCCAGCAGCGTAAATAGCGGGGCTAGCTCCTACAATGAGCAGTTCTTC. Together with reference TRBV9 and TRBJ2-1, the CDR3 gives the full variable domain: DSGVTQTPKHLITATGQRVTLRCSPRSGDLSVYWYQQSLDQGLQFLIQYYNGEERAKGNILERFSAQQFPDLHSELNLSSLELGDSALYFCASSVNSGASSYNEQFFGPGTRLTVL.

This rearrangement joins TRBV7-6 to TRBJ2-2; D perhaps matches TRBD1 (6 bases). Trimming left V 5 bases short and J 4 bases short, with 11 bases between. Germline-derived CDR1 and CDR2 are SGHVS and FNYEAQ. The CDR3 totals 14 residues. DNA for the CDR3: TGTGCCAGCAGCCACGCCAGGGGCACCGGGGAGCTGTTTTTT. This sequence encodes CASSHARGTGELFF. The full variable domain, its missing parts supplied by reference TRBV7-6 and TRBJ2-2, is GAGVSQSPRYKVTKRGQDVALRCDPISGHVSLYWYRQALGQGPEFLTYFNYEAQQDKSGLPNDRFSAERPEGSISTLTIQRTEQRDSAMYRCASSHARGTGELFFGEGSRLTVL.

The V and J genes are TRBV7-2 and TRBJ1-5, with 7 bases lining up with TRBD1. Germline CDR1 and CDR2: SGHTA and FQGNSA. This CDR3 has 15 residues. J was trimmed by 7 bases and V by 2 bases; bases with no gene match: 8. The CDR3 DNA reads TGTGCCAGCAGCTTACGAGGGGGCGCAGGGCAGCCCCAGCATTTT. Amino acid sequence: CASSLRGGAGQPQHF.

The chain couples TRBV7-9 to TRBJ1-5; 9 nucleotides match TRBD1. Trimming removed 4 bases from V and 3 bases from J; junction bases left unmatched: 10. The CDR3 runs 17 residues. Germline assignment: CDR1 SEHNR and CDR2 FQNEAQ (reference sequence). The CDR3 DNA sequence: TGTGCCAGCAGCTCGTTAGGACAGGGGTCCCTCAATCAGCCCCAGCATTTT. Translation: CASSSLGQGSLNQPQHF.

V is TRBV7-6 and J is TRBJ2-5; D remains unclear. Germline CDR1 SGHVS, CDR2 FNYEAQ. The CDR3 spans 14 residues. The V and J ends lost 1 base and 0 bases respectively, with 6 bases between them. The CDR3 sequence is CASSLVSNQETQYF. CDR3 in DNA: TGTGCCAGCAGCTTAGTGTCCAACCAAGAGACCCAGTACTTC.

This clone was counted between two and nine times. CDR3 residues: CASSLSPQGTYEQYF. DNA of the CDR3: TGTGCCAGCAGTTTATCTCCCCAGGGAACCTACGAGCAGTACTTC. The chain is built from TRBV27 and TRBJ2-7; a weak D match, TRBD1 (5 bases). The germline V gene has CDR1 MNHEY and CDR2 SMNVEV (reference sequence). V lost 0 bases to trimming and J lost 2 bases, with 11 bases between them. CDR3 length: 15 residues.

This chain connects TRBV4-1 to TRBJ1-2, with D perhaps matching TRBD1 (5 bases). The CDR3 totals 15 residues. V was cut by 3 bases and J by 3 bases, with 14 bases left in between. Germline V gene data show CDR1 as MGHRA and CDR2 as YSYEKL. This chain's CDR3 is CASSQTWTNDYGYTF. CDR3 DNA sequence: TGCGCCAGCAGCCAGACCTGGACAAACGACTATGGCTACACCTTC.

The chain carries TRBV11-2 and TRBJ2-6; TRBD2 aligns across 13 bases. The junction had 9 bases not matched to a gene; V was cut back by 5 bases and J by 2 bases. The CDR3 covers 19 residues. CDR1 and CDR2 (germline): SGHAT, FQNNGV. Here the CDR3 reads CASSPGLAGPPPGANVLTF. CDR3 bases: TGTGCCAGCAGCCCGGGACTAGCGGGACCTCCCCCTGGGGCCAACGTCCTGACTTTC.

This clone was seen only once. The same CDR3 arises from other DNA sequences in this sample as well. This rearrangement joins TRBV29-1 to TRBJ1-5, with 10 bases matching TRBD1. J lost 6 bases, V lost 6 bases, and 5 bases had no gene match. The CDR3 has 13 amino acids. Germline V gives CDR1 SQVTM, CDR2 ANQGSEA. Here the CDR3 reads CSVRDRGGQPQHF. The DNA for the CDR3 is TGCAGCGTCCGGGACAGGGGTGGTCAGCCCCAGCATTTT. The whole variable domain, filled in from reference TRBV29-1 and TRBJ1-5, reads SAVISQKPSRDICQRGTSLTIQCQVDSQVTMMFWYRQQPGQSLTLIATANQGSEATYESGFVIDKFPISRPNLTFSTLTVSNMSPEDSSIYLCSVRDRGGQPQHFGDGTRLSIL.

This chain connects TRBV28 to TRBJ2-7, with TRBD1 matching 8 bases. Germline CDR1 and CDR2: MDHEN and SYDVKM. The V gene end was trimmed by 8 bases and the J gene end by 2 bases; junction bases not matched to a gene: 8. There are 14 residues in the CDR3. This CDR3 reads CASRLQTGAYEQYF. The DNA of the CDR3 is TGTGCCAGCCGATTACAGACAGGGGCCTACGAGCAGTACTTC.

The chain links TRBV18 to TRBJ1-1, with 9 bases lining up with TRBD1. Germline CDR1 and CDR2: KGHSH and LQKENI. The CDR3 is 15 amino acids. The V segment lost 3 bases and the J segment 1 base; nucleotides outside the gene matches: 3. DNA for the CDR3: TGTGCCAGCTCACCGGGACAGGGTCGGAACACTGAAGCTTTCTTT. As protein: CASSPGQGRNTEAFF.

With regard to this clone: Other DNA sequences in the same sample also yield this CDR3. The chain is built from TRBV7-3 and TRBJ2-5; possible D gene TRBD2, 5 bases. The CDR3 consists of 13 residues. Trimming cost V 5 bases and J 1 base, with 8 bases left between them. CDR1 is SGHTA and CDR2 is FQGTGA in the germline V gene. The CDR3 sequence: CASSRGSQETQYF. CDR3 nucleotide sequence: TGTGCCAGCAGCCGGGGTTCCCAAGAGACCCAGTACTTC.

The CDR3: CASSDGLTSDTQYF. CDR3 nucleotides: TGTGCCAGCAGCGATGGACTAACCTCAGATACGCAGTATTTT. The V call is TRBV2, the J call TRBJ2-3; weak D call: TRBD2 (6 bases). V lost 6 bases, J lost 4 bases, and 14 bases lay in between. CDR3 length equals 14 residues. CDR1 is SNHLY, CDR2 FYNNEI, per germline.

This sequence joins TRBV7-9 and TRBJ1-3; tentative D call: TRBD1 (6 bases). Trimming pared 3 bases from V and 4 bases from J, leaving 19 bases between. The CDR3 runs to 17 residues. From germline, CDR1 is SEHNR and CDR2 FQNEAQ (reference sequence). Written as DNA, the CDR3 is TGTGCCAGCAGCTTCGGGCGGGGGCAAGCTGCGGGAAACACCATATATTTT. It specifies CASSFGRGQAAGNTIYF.

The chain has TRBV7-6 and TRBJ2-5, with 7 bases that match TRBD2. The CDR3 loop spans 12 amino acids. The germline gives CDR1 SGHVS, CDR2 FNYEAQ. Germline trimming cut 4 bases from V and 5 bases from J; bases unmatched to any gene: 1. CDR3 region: CASSWRGETQYF. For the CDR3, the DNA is TGTGCCAGCAGCTGGCGGGGGGAGACCCAGTACTTC.

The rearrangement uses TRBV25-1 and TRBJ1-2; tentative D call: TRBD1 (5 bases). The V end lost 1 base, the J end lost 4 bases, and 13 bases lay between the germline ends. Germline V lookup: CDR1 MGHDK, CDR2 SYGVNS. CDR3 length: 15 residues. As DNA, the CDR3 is TGTGCCAGCAGTGAATGGGAGGGGAGTAGCTATGGCTACACCTTC. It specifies CASSEWEGSSYGYTF.

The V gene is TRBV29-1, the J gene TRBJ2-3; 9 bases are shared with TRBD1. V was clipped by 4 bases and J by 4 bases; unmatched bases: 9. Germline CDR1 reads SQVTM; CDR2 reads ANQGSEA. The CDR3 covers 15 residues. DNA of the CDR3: TGCAGCGTTGCGATTGTGGACAGGGGCCCAGATACGCAGTATTTT. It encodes CSVAIVDRGPDTQYF.

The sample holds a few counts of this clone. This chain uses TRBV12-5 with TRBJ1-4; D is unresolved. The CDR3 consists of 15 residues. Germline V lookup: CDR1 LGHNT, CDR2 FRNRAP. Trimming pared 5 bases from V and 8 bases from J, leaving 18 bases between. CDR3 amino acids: CASGTDGKLIEKLFF. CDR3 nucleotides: TGTGCTAGTGGTACCGACGGGAAACTAATAGAAAAACTGTTTTTT.

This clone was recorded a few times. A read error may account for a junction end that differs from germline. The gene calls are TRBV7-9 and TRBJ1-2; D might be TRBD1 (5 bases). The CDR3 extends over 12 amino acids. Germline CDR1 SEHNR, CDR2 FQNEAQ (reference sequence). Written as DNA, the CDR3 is TGTTCCAGCAGTCAGGGTCCTAATGGCTACACCTTC. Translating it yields CSSSQGPNGYTF.

The DNA of the CDR3 is TGTGCCAGCACAGGGACTAGGAACACCGATGAGCAGTTCTTC. Translated: CASTGTRNTDEQFF. The gene calls are TRBV28 and TRBJ2-1; 8 bases fit TRBD2. The germline CDR1 and CDR2 sequences are MDHEN and SYDVKM. Trimming removed 7 bases from V and 8 bases from J; junction bases left unmatched: 10. This CDR3 contains 14 residues. Based on the CDR3 plus reference TRBV28 and TRBJ2-1, the full variable domain is DVKVTQSSRYLVKRTGEKVFLECVQDMDHENMFWYRQDPGLGLRLIYFSYDVKMKEKGDIPEGYSVSREKKERFSLILESASTNQTSMYLCASTGTRNTDEQFFGPGTRLTVL.

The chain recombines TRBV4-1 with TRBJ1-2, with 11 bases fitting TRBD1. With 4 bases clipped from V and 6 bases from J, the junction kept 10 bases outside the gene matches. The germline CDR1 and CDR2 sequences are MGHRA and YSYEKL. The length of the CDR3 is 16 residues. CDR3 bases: TGCGCCAGCAGCCGAGCCGGGACAGGGGGTTTTAATGGCTACACCTTC. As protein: CASSRAGTGGFNGYTF.

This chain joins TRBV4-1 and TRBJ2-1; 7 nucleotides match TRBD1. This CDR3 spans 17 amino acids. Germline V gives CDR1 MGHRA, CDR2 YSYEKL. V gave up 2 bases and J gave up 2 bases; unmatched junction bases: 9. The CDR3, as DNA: TGCGCCAGCAGCCAAAGCAGGGGGTTTCGGACCTACAATGAGCAGTTCTTC. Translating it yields CASSQSRGFRTYNEQFF.

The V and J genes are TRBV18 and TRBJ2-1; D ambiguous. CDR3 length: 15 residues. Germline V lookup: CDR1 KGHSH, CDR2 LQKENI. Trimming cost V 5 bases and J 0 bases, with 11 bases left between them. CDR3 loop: CASSSLDSSYNEQFF. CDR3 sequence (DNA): TGTGCCAGCTCATCCCTCGATAGCTCCTACAATGAGCAGTTCTTC. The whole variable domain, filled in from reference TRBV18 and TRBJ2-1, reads NAGVMQNPRHLVRRRGQEARLRCSPMKGHSHVYWYRQLPEEGLKFMVYLQKENIIDESGMPKERFSAEFPKEGPSILRIQQVVRGDSAAYFCASSSLDSSYNEQFFGPGTRLTVL.

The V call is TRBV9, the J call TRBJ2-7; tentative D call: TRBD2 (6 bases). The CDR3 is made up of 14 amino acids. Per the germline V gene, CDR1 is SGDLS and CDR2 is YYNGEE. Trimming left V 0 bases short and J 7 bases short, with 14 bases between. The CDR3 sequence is CASSVGLWEEEQYF. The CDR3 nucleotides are TGTGCCAGCAGCGTAGGTTTATGGGAGGAAGAGCAGTACTTC.

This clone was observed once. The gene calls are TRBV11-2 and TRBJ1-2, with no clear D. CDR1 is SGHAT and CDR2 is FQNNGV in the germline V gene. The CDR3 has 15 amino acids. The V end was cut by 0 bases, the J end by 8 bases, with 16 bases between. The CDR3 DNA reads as TGTGCCAGCAGCTTAGAGGGCTCGTCCGTTCGGGGCTACACCTTC. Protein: CASSLEGSSVRGYTF.